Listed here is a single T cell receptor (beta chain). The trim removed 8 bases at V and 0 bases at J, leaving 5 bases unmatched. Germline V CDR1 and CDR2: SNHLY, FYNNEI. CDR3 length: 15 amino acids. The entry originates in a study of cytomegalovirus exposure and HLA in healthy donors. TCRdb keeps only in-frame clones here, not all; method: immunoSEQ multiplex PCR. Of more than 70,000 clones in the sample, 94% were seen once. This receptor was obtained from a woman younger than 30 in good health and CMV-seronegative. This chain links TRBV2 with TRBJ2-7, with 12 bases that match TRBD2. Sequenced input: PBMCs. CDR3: CASQLAGGPSYEQYF. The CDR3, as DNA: TGTGCCAGCCAACTAGCGGGAGGACCCTCCTACGAGCAGTACTTC.